One and the same sample provided the 7 T cell receptor beta chains below, sequenced in a study of T cells in Graves' hyperthyroidism and ophthalmopathy. From RNA transcripts, TCR beta CDR3 regions were amplified. HTBI primers were employed in a first-round RT-PCR of the TCR CDR3. TCRdb called the multiplex PCR reads again in MiXCR, with one record for every CDR3 protein. Seen here are about 400,000 distinct CDR3 sequences, 15% observed once, and the top ten hold about 33%. What was sequenced was blood. The receptors were sampled from a woman aged 30 to 39 with Graves' hyperthyroidism.

This clonotype was observed a single time. This may stem from a read error, because a much larger clone lies one nucleotide away. This chain connects TRBV10-3 to TRBJ2-2; maybe TRBD2 (6 bases). Germline CDR1 is ENHRY and CDR2 is SYGVKD. This CDR3 contains 15 residues. Trimming shortened V by 4 bases and J by 1 base, and 10 bases separated the two germline ends. This CDR3 reads CAISVGSGNTGELFF. Here the CDR3 DNA reads TGTGCCATCAGTGTGGGTAGCGGGAACACCGGGGAGCTGTTTTTT.

CDR3 in DNA: TGTGCCACCAGCTTAGCGGGAGGAAACAATGAGCAGTTCTTC. Its translation: CATSLAGGNNEQFF. The V and J genes are TRBV24-1 and TRBJ2-1, with 10 nucleotides matching TRBD2. This CDR3 has 14 amino acids. V lost 7 bases, J lost 5 bases, and 4 bases stayed unmatched. The germline gives CDR1 KGHDR, CDR2 SFDVKD.

V gene TRBV7-8 combines with J gene TRBJ1-4, with D perhaps matching TRBD1 (6 bases). The germline CDR1 and CDR2 sequences are SGHVS and FQNEAQ. Trimming shortened V by 3 bases and J by 3 bases, and 11 bases separated the two germline ends. This CDR3 spans 15 amino acids. The CDR3 DNA follows: TGTGCCAGCAGCTTTATGACAGGTTCTAATGAAAAACTGTTTTTT. It specifies CASSFMTGSNEKLFF. Using reference TRBV7-8 and TRBJ1-4 for the parts outside the CDR3, the full variable domain is GAGVSQSPRYKVAKRGQDVALRCDPISGHVSLFWYQQALGQGPEFLTYFQNEAQLDKSGLPSDRFFAERPEGSVSTLKIQRTQQEDSAVYLCASSFMTGSNEKLFFGSGTQLSVL.

This clonotype was detected a few times. This chain connects TRBV30 to TRBJ2-7, with 7 bases identical to TRBD2. The V gene end was trimmed by 1 base and the J gene end by 5 bases; junction bases not matched to a gene: 2. Germline V CDR1 and CDR2: GTSNPN, SVGIG (reference sequence). The length of the CDR3 is 12 residues. The CDR3 loop reads CAWSGRGDEQYF. The CDR3 DNA follows: TGTGCCTGGAGTGGTCGGGGGGACGAGCAGTACTTC.

This clonotype was detected a few times. V and J are TRBV20-1 and TRBJ1-2; D is unresolved. The CDR3 covers 11 residues. Deletions cut 4 bases from V and 4 bases from J, with 7 bases between. CDR1 and CDR2 from the germline V gene are DFQATT and SNEGSKA (reference sequence). Written as DNA, the CDR3 is TGCAGTGCTAACAGTCTCTATGGCTACACCTTC. Translation gives CSANSLYGYTF.

This chain joins TRBV29-1 and TRBJ2-5; D not certain. Germline CDR1 reads SQVTM; CDR2 reads ANQGSEA. The V and J ends lost 2 bases and 3 bases respectively, with 7 bases between them. This CDR3 is 12 amino acids long. CDR3 protein: CSVEYQKETQYF. CDR3 sequence (DNA): TGCAGCGTTGAATATCAGAAAGAGACCCAGTACTTC. The whole variable domain, remainder taken from reference TRBV29-1 and TRBJ2-5, is SAVISQKPSRDICQRGTSLTIQCQVDSQVTMMFWYRQQPGQSLTLIATANQGSEATYESGFVIDKFPISRPNLTFSTLTVSNMSPEDSSIYLCSVEYQKETQYFGPGTRLLVL.

This clonotype was observed many times. The rearrangement joins TRBV18 to TRBJ2-3, with 8 bases that match TRBD1. The V gene's germline CDR1 is KGHSH and CDR2 LQKENI. V lost 3 bases and J lost 5; bases outside the gene matches: 7. The CDR3 sequence is 15 residues long. This CDR3 is CASSPQGALIDTQYF. CDR3 DNA sequence: TGTGCCAGCTCACCGCAGGGGGCATTAATAGATACGCAGTATTTT.